The T cell receptor (beta chain) described here comes from a study of cytomegalovirus exposure and HLA in healthy donors. Study findings and constraints: Listed as cytomegalovirus-associated were 150 to 200 TCR beta chains. The Asian-associated ancestry cluster reportedly had fewer N-insertions than the approximately 700-donor mean in a later analysis. Data from an earlier analysis indicated that most TCR beta V segments were productive either about 87% or about 30% of the time.

The primer mix had 60 Vbeta and 13 Jbeta primers. The assay was immunoSEQ multiplex PCR, and TCRdb's table has in-frame clones only and misses some. Of about 110,000 clones listed, around four fifths were seen once; the top ten hold roughly 6%. In the case of this clone: Its target is unknown.

The origin of this receptor is a man aged 25 to 40 in good health and CMV-seropositive. Source material: PBMCs.

CDR3: CASSVSGGVDEQFF. The CDR3 nucleotides read TGTGCCAGCAGCGTTAGCGGGGGAGTCGATGAGCAGTTCTTC. This chain joins TRBV9 and TRBJ2-1, with 9 bases that match TRBD2. The CDR3 is 14 residues long. The V and J ends lost 2 bases and 8 bases, in that order; junction bases with no gene match: 5. Germline V gene sequence: CDR1 SGDLS, CDR2 YYNGEE.